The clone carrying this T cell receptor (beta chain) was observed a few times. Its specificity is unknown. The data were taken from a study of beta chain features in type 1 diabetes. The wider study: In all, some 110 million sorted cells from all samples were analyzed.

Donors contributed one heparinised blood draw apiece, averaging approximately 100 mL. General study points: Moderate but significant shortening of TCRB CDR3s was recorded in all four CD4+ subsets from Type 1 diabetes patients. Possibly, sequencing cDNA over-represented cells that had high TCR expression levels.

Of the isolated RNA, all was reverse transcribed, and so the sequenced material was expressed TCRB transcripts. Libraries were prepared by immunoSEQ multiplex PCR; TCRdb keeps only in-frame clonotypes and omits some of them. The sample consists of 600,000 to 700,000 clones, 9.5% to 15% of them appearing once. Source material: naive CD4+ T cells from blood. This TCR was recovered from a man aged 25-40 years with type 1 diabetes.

The CDR3 DNA is TGCAGCGTCCTCGTAGCGGGGCAAGAGACCCAGTACTTC. Amino acids: CSVLVAGQETQYF. V gene TRBV29-1 combines with J gene TRBJ2-5; 8 bases are shared with TRBD2. Trimming at V came to 6 bases and at J to 2 bases, leaving 5 bases not matched to a gene. The CDR3 is 13 amino acids. Germline CDR1 SQVTM, CDR2 ANQGSEA.